The 10 T cell receptor beta chains in this list originate from one sample, sequenced in a study of T cell repertoires in cytomegalovirus infection. These receptors have no known antigen. MiXCR was run by TCRdb on the reads, yielding one entry per CDR3 protein. The sample has 700,000 to 850,000 distinct CDR3 sequences, roughly 33% seen once. The specimen was cultured CD8+ T cells from PBMCs, collected from culture after CMV antigen stimulation. The receptor set was obtained from a human donor in good health (CMV status not recorded). Some clones in this sample may be carry-over from other donors' samples.

This clonotype came up a few times. The chain joins TRBV2 to TRBJ2-3, with 11 bases identical to TRBD1. This CDR3 is built from 16 residues. Per germline, CDR1 SNHLY and CDR2 FYNNEI. V shed 4 bases, J shed 0 bases, and the junction held 3 bases outside the gene matches. The CDR3 region is CASSAGQGASTDTQYF. For the CDR3, the DNA is TGTGCCAGCAGTGCCGGACAGGGGGCGAGCACAGATACGCAGTATTTT.

J is TRBJ1-1 and V is TRBV20-1; tentative D call: TRBD1 (5 bases). The V and J ends lost 1 base and 9 bases respectively, with 12 bases between them. In germline, CDR1 is DFQATT, CDR2 SNEGSKA (reference sequence). The CDR3 is 12 amino acids. The CDR3 spells CSARGQRQKAFF. The CDR3, as DNA: TGCAGTGCTAGAGGTCAACGACAGAAAGCTTTCTTT.

In its sample, this clonotype was seen many times. The V and J genes are TRBV12-3 or TRBV12-4 and TRBJ2-7, with 8 bases that match TRBD2. The CDR3 length is 12 residues. Trimming removed 6 bases from V and 4 bases from J; junction bases left unmatched: 2. The CDR3 DNA reads TGTGCCAGCAGCCGCGGGAGGTACGAGCAGTACGTC. Translating gives CASSRGRYEQYV.

This clonotype occurred a few times. The chain uses TRBV10-3 and TRBJ1-2; no clear D. Germline CDR1 ENHRY, CDR2 SYGVKD. The CDR3 loop spans 13 amino acids. Trimming took 0 bases from V and 4 from J, leaving 6 bases between them. The CDR3 is CAISESSRYGYTF. In DNA form, the CDR3 reads TGTGCCATCAGTGAGTCGAGTCGCTATGGCTACACCTTC.

This clonotype was seen ten or more times. J is TRBJ1-6 and V is TRBV7-2; 10 bases fit TRBD1. This CDR3 is built from 15 residues. With V trimmed by 6 bases and J by 7 bases, 6 bases remained unmatched. Germline V gene sequence: CDR1 SGHTA, CDR2 FQGNSA. CDR3 coding DNA: TGTGCCAGCAGTAGGGACAGGGGTGGGAATTCACCCCTCCACTTT. Protein sequence: CASSRDRGGNSPLHF.

The gene calls are TRBV6-5 and TRBJ1-1; D perhaps matches TRBD1 (5 bases). V dropped 2 bases and J dropped 0 bases, with 10 bases sitting between them. Germline CDR1 MNHEY, CDR2 SVGAGI. The CDR3 spans 15 residues. CDR3 nucleotide sequence: TGTGCCAGCAGTTACCGGAGCAGGGTGAACACTGAAGCTTTCTTT. Its translation is CASSYRSRVNTEAFF.

This clonotype was observed a few times. V is TRBV7-9 and J is TRBJ1-4; D gene ambiguous. There are 15 residues in the CDR3. Germline CDR1 is SEHNR and CDR2 is FQNEAQ (reference sequence). The V end was cut by 5 bases, the J end by 7 bases, with 17 bases between. This CDR3 reads CASSPAPAGSEKLFF. The DNA for the CDR3 is TGTGCCAGCAGCCCCGCCCCAGCGGGTAGTGAAAAACTGTTTTTT.

This clonotype was found many times. The chain carries TRBV7-6 and TRBJ1-2; 9 bases line up with TRBD1. The CDR3 contains 18 residues. Germline CDR1 is SGHVS and CDR2 is FNYEAQ. Unmatched junction bases numbered 10, after V lost 2 bases and J lost 0 bases. The CDR3 reads CASSLRTGEGTTNYGYTF. CDR3 sequence (DNA): TGTGCCAGCAGCTTACGGACAGGGGAGGGTACGACTAACTATGGCTACACCTTC.

The chain carries TRBV12-3 or TRBV12-4 and TRBJ2-3; TRBD2 aligns across 7 bases. After removal of 10 bases from V and 3 bases from J, the junction contained 10 bases not matched to a gene. The CDR3 totals 14 residues. CDR3 region: CATVWARETDTQYF. The DNA for the CDR3 is TGTGCCACCGTCTGGGCGCGGGAGACAGATACGCAGTATTTT.

This clonotype occurred many times. The chain uses TRBV7-6 and TRBJ2-3, with 7 bases lining up with TRBD2. The CDR3 loop spans 15 amino acids. The V and J ends lost 7 bases and 0 bases, in that order; junction bases with no gene match: 7. Germline-derived CDR1 and CDR2 are SGHVS and FNYEAQ. CDR3 loop: CASTLGGGSTDTQYF. The CDR3 DNA reads as TGTGCCAGCACCTTGGGCGGGGGTAGCACAGATACGCAGTATTTT. Looking up the rest from reference TRBV7-6 and TRBJ2-3 gives the full variable domain: GAGVSQSPRYKVTKRGQDVALRCDPISGHVSLYWYRQALGQGPEFLTYFNYEAQQDKSGLPNDRFSAERPEGSISTLTIQRTEQRDSAMYRCASTLGGGSTDTQYFGPGTRLTVL.